Following are 16 T cell receptor beta chains from one sample sequenced in a study of CD8 T cells in Susac syndrome. Random hexamers were used to reverse transcribe the RNA input (roughly 0.5 to 1 ug). A single record per CDR3 protein comes from TCRdb applying MiXCR to the immunoSEQ multiplex PCR reads. The top ten clones hold 0.1% of a sample with 150,000 to 200,000 distinct CDR3 sequences, about 94% of them seen once. The sample consisted of CD4+ T cells from PBMCs. Every receptor here comes from a human donor in good health.

The rearrangement uses TRBV25-1 and TRBJ2-3; D remains unclear. Trimming took off 4 bases at V and 3 bases at J, with 8 bases between the two ends. The length of the CDR3 is 13 residues. Germline V gene data show CDR1 as MGHDK and CDR2 as SYGVNS. The CDR3 is CASSVLGTDTQYF. The CDR3 nucleotides read TGTGCCAGCAGTGTACTGGGGACAGATACGCAGTATTTT.

The chain carries TRBV30 and TRBJ2-1; TRBD1 matches at 10 bases. The CDR3 is made up of 16 amino acids. V was pared by 5 bases and J by 2 bases, with 9 bases of the junction left unmatched. The germline gives CDR1 GTSNPN, CDR2 SVGIG (reference sequence). The CDR3 is CAWWDRGVTTYNEQFF. CDR3 coding DNA: TGTGCCTGGTGGGACAGGGGCGTTACCACCTACAATGAGCAGTTCTTC.

This chain connects TRBV7-9 to TRBJ1-5, with TRBD1 matching 7 bases. Germline V gene data show CDR1 as SEHNR and CDR2 as FQNEAQ (reference sequence). CDR3 length: 12 amino acids. V lost 11 bases and J lost 3; bases outside the gene matches: 4. The CDR3 loop is CALGQHNQPQHF. DNA of the CDR3: TGTGCCCTGGGACAGCACAATCAGCCCCAGCATTTT.

In this sample, this clonotype turned up once. J is TRBJ2-1 and V is TRBV20-1; 8 nucleotides match TRBD2. Germline CDR1 reads DFQATT; CDR2 reads SNEGSKA (reference sequence). The CDR3 runs 14 residues. V trimming: 1 base; J trimming: 4 bases; junction bases outside the gene matches: 3. CDR3 in amino acids: CSARGEREYNEQFF. As DNA, the CDR3 is TGCAGTGCTAGAGGAGAGCGGGAGTACAATGAGCAGTTCTTC.

The chain recombines TRBV9 with TRBJ2-7; 12 nucleotides line up with TRBD2. The CDR3 runs to 16 residues. V gave up 3 bases and J gave up 4 bases; unmatched junction bases: 8. The germline gives CDR1 SGDLS, CDR2 YYNGEE. The CDR3 loop reads CASSETLAGGVYEQYF. CDR3 bases: TGTGCCAGCAGCGAAACCCTAGCGGGAGGGGTTTACGAGCAGTACTTC.

The sample holds one count of this clonotype. The chain couples TRBV20-1 to TRBJ2-1; 9 bases align to TRBD2. V dropped 5 bases and J dropped 6; count of bases not matched to a gene: 8. This CDR3 is built from 14 residues. In germline, CDR1 is DFQATT, CDR2 SNEGSKA (reference sequence). This CDR3 reads CSAGRTSALNEQFF. The CDR3 DNA reads as TGCAGTGCTGGAAGGACTAGCGCACTCAATGAGCAGTTCTTC.

The chain uses TRBV24-1 and TRBJ1-1, with 8 bases identical to TRBD1. Trimming cost V 3 bases and J 5 bases; bases outside gene matches: 7. The CDR3 has 15 residues. From germline, CDR1 is KGHDR and CDR2 SFDVKD. The CDR3 DNA follows: TGTGCCACCAGTGATGGGAACAGGGGGAGGACTGAAGCTTTCTTT. Translation gives CATSDGNRGRTEAFF.

The chain combines TRBV7-9 with TRBJ2-5, with 7 positions matching TRBD1. The germline V gene encodes CDR1 SEHNR and CDR2 FQNEAQ (reference sequence). Germline trimming cut 7 bases from V and 4 bases from J; bases unmatched to any gene: 12. The CDR3 length is 15 residues. The CDR3 spells CASTRGGIGRETQYF. DNA for the CDR3: TGTGCCAGCACTAGAGGGGGCATTGGGCGAGAGACCCAGTACTTC.

Worth noting for this clonotype: A junction boundary mismatches the germline segment, possibly from a read error. The chain joins TRBV7-7 to TRBJ1-3, with unresolved D. Looked up from germline, CDR1 is SSHAT and CDR2 is FNYEAQ (reference sequence). The length of the CDR3 is 15 residues. The chain's CDR3 is CASSLTPGLGNTIYF. The CDR3 region has the DNA TGTGCTAGCAGCTTAACGCCCGGCCTTGGAAACACCATATATTTT.

This chain connects TRBV2 to TRBJ2-5; D is uncertain. In germline, CDR1 is SNHLY, CDR2 FYNNEI. The CDR3 is made up of 13 amino acids. Trimming removed 3 bases at V and 5 bases at J, with 10 bases between. CDR3 DNA: TGTGCCAGCAGTGACTTAGTGGGGGAGACCCAGTACTTC. It specifies CASSDLVGETQYF. Variable domain in full (rest from reference TRBV2 and TRBJ2-5): EPEVTQTPSHQVTQMGQEVILRCVPISNHLYFYWYRQILGQKVEFLVSFYNNEISEKSEIFDDQFSVERPDGSNFTLKIRSTKLEDSAMYFCASSDLVGETQYFGPGTRLLVL.

The chain has TRBV7-2 and TRBJ1-5; maybe TRBD1 (5 bases). Germline V lookup: CDR1 SGHTA, CDR2 FQGNSA. V lost 1 base, J lost 5 bases, and 9 bases lay in between. The CDR3 consists of 14 residues. This CDR3 reads CASSLGRGHQPQHF. The CDR3 region has the DNA TGTGCCAGCAGCTTAGGGAGGGGTCATCAGCCCCAGCATTTT.

The chain uses TRBV18 and TRBJ1-2; D not certain. V dropped 6 bases and J dropped 0 bases, with 5 bases sitting between them. This CDR3 contains 12 residues. CDR1 and CDR2 from the germline V gene are KGHSH and LQKENI. The DNA of the CDR3 is TGTGCCAGCTCCCCAACTAACTATGGCTACACCTTC. Translated: CASSPTNYGYTF.

The chain uses TRBV30 and TRBJ1-1; D not resolved. The length of the CDR3 is 14 residues. V lost 0 bases and J lost 4, with 12 bases in between. Germline V gives CDR1 GTSNPN, CDR2 SVGIG (reference sequence). The CDR3 loop reads CAWSVKIQGTEAFF. The CDR3 DNA follows: TGTGCCTGGAGTGTAAAGATTCAAGGCACTGAAGCTTTCTTT.

The J gene is TRBJ2-1, the V gene TRBV20-1, with a possible D match to TRBD2 (6 bases). Trimming shortened V by 5 bases and J by 0 bases, and 11 bases separated the two germline ends. The CDR3 totals 14 residues. Germline loops: CDR1 DFQATT, CDR2 SNEGSKA (reference sequence). CDR3 sequence (DNA): TGCAGTGCTCGCGGGACGTACTCCTACAATGAGCAGTTCTTC. It encodes CSARGTYSYNEQFF.

V usage is TRBV30 and J usage is TRBJ2-1; D not resolved. V was cut by 0 bases and J by 7 bases, with 10 bases left in between. From germline, CDR1 is GTSNPN and CDR2 SVGIG (reference sequence). The CDR3 is made up of 13 amino acids. The CDR3 nucleotides read TGTGCCTGGAGTGTATTTGTGGGGAATGAGCAGTTCTTC. Amino acids: CAWSVFVGNEQFF. The full variable domain, in which reference TRBV30 and TRBJ2-1 provide the parts outside the CDR3, is SQTIHQWPATLVQPVGSPLSLECTVEGTSNPNLYWYRQAAGRGLQLLFYSVGIGQISSEVPQNLSASRPQDRQFILSSKKLLLSDSGFYLCAWSVFVGNEQFFGPGTRLTVL.

J is TRBJ2-3 and V is TRBV6-6; 7 bases align to TRBD2. The CDR3 is made up of 16 amino acids. Losses at the gene ends were 6 bases for V and 4 bases for J; bases not matched to a gene: 13. CDR1 MNHNY and CDR2 SVGAGI come from the germline V gene (reference sequence). This chain's CDR3 is CASSLGVVAGADTQYF. The CDR3 DNA sequence: TGTGCCAGCAGCCTAGGGGTGGTAGCGGGCGCAGATACGCAGTATTTT.